This T cell receptor beta chain was documented in a study of shared clonotypes between healthy human individuals. Study outcomes and limitations: Some clonotypes were shared by all four sorted-subset donors, while others were not shared. The non-shared ones had lower generation probabilities than the shared ones.

Germline V lookup: CDR1 SGHRS, CDR2 YFSETQ. Trimming stripped 4 bases from V and 5 bases from J, with 15 bases between. The CDR3 length is 14 residues. Remarks on this clone: Its specificity is unknown.

TCRdb's table, derived via immunoSEQ multiplex PCR, lists solely in-frame clones and lacks some. The top ten hold about 42% of the sample, which has 85,000 to 100,000 clones, 67% seen once. The sequence was obtained from a man aged 25 to 40 in good health. The material sequenced was memory CD8+ T cells sorted from blood. Subset noted: CD45RO+ cells pooled with CCR7-negative TemRA cells. The chain has TRBV5-1 and TRBJ1-1; D is unresolved. The CDR3 DNA is TGCGCCAGCAGCCCCGCCATTAGGGAAACTGAAGCTTTCTTT. It yields the protein CASSPAIRETEAFF.